This entry lists 2 T cell receptor beta chains sequenced from one sample in a study of control samples from healthy donors and cancer patients. This table comes from immunoSEQ multiplex PCR, and its TCRdb copy is limited to in-frame clones, with some not included. The profile covers about 65,000 clones, with 90% appearing a single time and roughly 1.2% taken by the ten largest. The specimen sequenced was PBMCs. The receptors stem from a woman aged 45 to 65 with colorectal cancer.

The CDR3 region is CASSPGTGGNSPLHF. The CDR3 DNA reads TGTGCCAGCAGCCCTGGGACAGGGGGTAATTCACCCCTCCACTTT. This sequence joins TRBV14 and TRBJ1-6, with 11 bases aligning to TRBD1. Germline lookup yields CDR1 SGHDN and CDR2 FVKESK. The CDR3 contains 15 residues. With V trimmed by 4 bases and J by 6 bases, 2 bases remained unmatched. The full variable domain, in which reference TRBV14 and TRBJ1-6 provide the parts outside the CDR3, is EAGVTQFPSHSVIEKGQTVTLRCDPISGHDNLYWYRRVMGKEIKFLLHFVKESKQDESGMPNNRFLAERTGGTYSTLKVQPAELEDSGVYFCASSPGTGGNSPLHFGNGTRLTVT.

J is TRBJ2-7 and V is TRBV28; D is perhaps TRBD1 or TRBD2 (6 bases each). The CDR3 sequence is 14 residues long. Germline values: CDR1 MDHEN, CDR2 SYDVKM. V gave up 7 bases and J gave up 4 bases, with 17 bases separating them. The CDR3: CASIRGRGGYEQYF. DNA for the CDR3: TGTGCCAGCATCCGAGGAAGAGGGGGGTACGAGCAGTACTTC.